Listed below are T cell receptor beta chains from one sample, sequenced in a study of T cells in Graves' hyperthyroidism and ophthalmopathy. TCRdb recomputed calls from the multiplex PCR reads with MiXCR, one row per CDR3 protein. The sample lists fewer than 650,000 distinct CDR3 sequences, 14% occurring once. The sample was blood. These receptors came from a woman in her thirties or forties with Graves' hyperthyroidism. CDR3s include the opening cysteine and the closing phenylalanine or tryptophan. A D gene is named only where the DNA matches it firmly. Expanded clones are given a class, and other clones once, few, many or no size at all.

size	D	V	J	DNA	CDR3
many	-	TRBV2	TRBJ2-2	TGTGCCAGGGGCCGAGAAGCGAACACCGGGGAGCTGTTTTTT	CARGREANTGELFF
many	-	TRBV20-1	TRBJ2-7	TGCAGTGCTAGAGATCGGAGCAAAGCCTACGAGCAGTACTTC	CSARDRSKAYEQYF
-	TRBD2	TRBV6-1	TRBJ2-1	TGTGCCAGCAGTGGCTTAAGCGGGAGGGGGTACGAGCAGTTCTTC	CASSGLSGRGYEQFF
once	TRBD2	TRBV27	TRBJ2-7	TGTGCCAGCAAGGGAATGACTAGCGGGAGACTCTACGAGCAGTACTTC	CASKGMTSGRLYEQYF
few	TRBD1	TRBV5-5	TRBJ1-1	TGTGCCAGCAGCTTGCTGGCAGGGGGCGGAGGAACTGAAGCTTTCTTT	CASSLLAGGGGTEAFF
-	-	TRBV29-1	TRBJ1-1	TGCAGCGTTGGTCGGGGGACGGGTGAAGCTTTCTTT	CSVGRGTGEAFF
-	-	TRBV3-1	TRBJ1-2	TGTGCCAGCAGCCAAGAATTCCAGGGTAACTATGGCTACACCTTC	CASSQEFQGNYGYTF
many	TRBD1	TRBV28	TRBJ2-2	TGTGCCAGCAGTGGACGAAAAGGGACAGGCAGAACTTCCACCGGGGAGCTGTTTTTT	CASSGRKGTGRTSTGELFF
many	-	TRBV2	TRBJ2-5	TGTGCCAGCAGGCGGTCCAGCCAAGAGACCCAGTACTTC	CASRRSSQETQYF
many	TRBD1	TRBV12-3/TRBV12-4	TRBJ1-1	TGTGCCAGCAGTTTGTCGACAGGGCTGAACACTGAAGCTTTCTTT	CASSLSTGLNTEAFF
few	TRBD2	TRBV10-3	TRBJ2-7	TGTGCCATCAGTGGGGGGGGGGGCTACGAGCAGTACTTC	CAISGGGGYEQYF
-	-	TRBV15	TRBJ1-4	TGTGCCACCAGCAGTCGGACGTCGTCGTCGGAAAAACTGTTTTTT	CATSSRTSSSEKLFF
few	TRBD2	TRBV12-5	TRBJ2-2	TGTGCTAGTGTTGGGACTAGCGGCGCGAACACCGGGGAGCTGTTTTTT	CASVGTSGANTGELFF
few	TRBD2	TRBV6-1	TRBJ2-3	TGTGCCAGCAGTGGGGGGGGAAGACTAGCGGGATATCACACAGATACGCAGTATTTT	CASSGGGRLAGYHTDTQYF
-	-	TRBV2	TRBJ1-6	TGTGCCAGCAGGGTCAAAGACGGCCTTAGCTCCTATAATTCACCCCTCCACTTT	CASRVKDGLSSYNSPLHF
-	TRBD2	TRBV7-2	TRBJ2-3	TGTGCCAGCACCGTAGCGGGAGCGCAGTATTTT	CASTVAGAQYF
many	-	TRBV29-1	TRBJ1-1	TGCAGCGTTCAAAGGCAGGTGAACACTGAAGCTTTCTTT	CSVQRQVNTEAFF
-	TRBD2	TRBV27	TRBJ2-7	TGTGTCAGCAGCCTGAGCGGGAGTAACCGCGAGCAGTACTTC	CVSSLSGSNREQYF
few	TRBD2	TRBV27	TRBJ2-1	TGTGCCAGCAGTTTTCTAGCGGGGCTTTCCTACAATGAGCAGTTCTTC	CASSFLAGLSYNEQFF
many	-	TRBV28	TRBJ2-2	TGTGCCAGCAGTTTATCTCCGGGAGTGGGTACCGGGGAGCTGTTTTTT	CASSLSPGVGTGELFF
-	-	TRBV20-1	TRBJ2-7	TGCAGTGCCCTAAGCGGGACAAAAGCCGGGCAGTACTTC	CSALSGTKAGQYF
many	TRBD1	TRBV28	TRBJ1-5	TGTGCCAGCAGTTTATGGGGCGGACAGGGCGGGAATCAGCCCCAGCATTTT	CASSLWGGQGGNQPQHF
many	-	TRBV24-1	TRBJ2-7	TGTGCCACCAGTGATTCCTCCCGGTACGAGCAGTACTTC	CATSDSSRYEQYF
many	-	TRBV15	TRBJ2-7	TGTGCCACCAGCAGTTATCTCGGTGACTACGAGCAGTACTTC	CATSSYLGDYEQYF
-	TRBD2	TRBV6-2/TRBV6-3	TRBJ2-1	TGTGCCAGCAGTTACTCGAGGGGACTAGCGGGATACGAGCAGTTCTTC	CASSYSRGLAGYEQFF
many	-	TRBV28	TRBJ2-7	TGTGCCAGCAGTTTGGGCGCTACCTACGAGCAGTACTTC	CASSLGATYEQYF
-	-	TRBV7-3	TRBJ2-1	TGTGCCAGCAGCGGCGGGCCTCGAGACGAGCAGTTCTTC	CASSGGPRDEQFF
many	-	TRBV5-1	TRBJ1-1	TGCGCCAGCAGCCTATCTACAGGGATCAACACTGAAGCTTTCTTT	CASSLSTGINTEAFF
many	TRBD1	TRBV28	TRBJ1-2	TGTGCCAGCAGTTTATCGAGCAGGGGGGATGGCTACACCTTC	CASSLSSRGDGYTF
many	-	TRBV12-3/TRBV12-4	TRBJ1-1	TGTGCCAGCAGTTTCCGACGGTTGAACACTGAAGCTTTCTTT	CASSFRRLNTEAFF
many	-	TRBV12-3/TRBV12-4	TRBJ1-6	TGTGCCAGCAGTTTAGGGCAGGGGTATAATTCACCCCTCCACTTT	CASSLGQGYNSPLHF
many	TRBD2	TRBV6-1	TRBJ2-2	TGTGCCAGCAGAAATCCGGGACTAGCGGCCGGGGTGGGCACCGGGGAGCTGTTTTTT	CASRNPGLAAGVGTGELFF
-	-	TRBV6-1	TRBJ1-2	TGTGCCAGCAGTGAAACCCCCGGACAGCTCTATGGCTACACCTTC	CASSETPGQLYGYTF
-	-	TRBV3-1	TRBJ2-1	TGTGCCAGCAGCCAAGATGAGGCGGGGATTGGTTACAATGAGCAGTTCTTC	CASSQDEAGIGYNEQFF
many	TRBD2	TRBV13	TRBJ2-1	TGTGCCAGCAGCTTACTAGCGGGAGAATCCTACAATGAGCAGTTCTTC	CASSLLAGESYNEQFF
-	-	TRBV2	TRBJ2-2	TGTGCCAGCAGTGAACGACTAGGGACCGGGGAGCTGTTTTTT	CASSERLGTGELFF
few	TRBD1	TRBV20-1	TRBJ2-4	TGCAGTGTTCTACAGGGGGACATTCAGTACTTC	CSVLQGDIQYF
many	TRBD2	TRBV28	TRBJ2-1	TGTGCCAGCCACCCCGAGTCTATTCTAGCGGGAACCTCCTACAATGAGCAGTTCTTC	CASHPESILAGTSYNEQFF
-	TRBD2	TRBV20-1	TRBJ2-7	TGCAGTGCTTCGGGCGGGAGCTACGAGCAGTACTTC	CSASGGSYEQYF
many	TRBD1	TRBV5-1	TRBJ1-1	TGCGCCAGCAGCATCGACAGGGGAATGGAAGCTTTCTTT	CASSIDRGMEAFF
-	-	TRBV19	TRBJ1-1	TGTGCCAGTAGTACCCGACCAGGACTGCCGAACACTGAAGCTTTCTTT	CASSTRPGLPNTEAFF
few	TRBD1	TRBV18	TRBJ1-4	TGTGCCAGCTCTCCGGGACAGATTAAGTATGCTAATGAAAAACTGTTTTTT	CASSPGQIKYANEKLFF
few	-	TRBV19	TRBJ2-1	TGTGCCAGTACCCCAGGGTTCTCATCCTACAATGAGCAGTTCTTC	CASTPGFSSYNEQFF